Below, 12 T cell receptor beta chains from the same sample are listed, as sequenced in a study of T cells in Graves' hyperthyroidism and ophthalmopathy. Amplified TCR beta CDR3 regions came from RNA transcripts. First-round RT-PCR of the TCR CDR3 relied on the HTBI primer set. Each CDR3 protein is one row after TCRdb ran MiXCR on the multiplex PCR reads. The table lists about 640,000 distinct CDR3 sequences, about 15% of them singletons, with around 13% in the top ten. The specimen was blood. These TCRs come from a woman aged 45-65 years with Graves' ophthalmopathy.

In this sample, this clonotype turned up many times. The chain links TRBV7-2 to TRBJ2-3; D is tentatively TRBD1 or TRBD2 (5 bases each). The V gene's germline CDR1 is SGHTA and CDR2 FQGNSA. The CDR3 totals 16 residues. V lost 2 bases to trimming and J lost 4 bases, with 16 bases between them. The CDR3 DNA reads TGTGCCAGCAGCTTAAGCGCGGCCCGAGGGGCAGATACGCAGTATTTT. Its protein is CASSLSAARGADTQYF.

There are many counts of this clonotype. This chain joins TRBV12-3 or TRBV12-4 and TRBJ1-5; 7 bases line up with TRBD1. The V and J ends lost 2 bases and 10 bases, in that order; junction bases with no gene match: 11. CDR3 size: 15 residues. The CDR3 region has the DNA TGTGCCAGCAGTTTACCGGGTGCAGGGGGTCGCCCCCAGCATTTT. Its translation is CASSLPGAGGRPQHF.

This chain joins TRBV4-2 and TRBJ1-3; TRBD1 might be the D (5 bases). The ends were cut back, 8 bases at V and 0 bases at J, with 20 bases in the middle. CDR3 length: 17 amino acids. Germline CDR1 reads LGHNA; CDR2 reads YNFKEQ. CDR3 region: CASGFSPARDSGNTIYF. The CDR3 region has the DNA TGTGCCAGCGGCTTCTCCCCAGCCAGGGACTCTGGAAACACCATATATTTT.

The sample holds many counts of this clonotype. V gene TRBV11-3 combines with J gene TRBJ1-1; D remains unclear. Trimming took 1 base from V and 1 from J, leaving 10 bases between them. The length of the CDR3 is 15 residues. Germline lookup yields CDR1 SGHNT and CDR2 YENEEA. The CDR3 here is CASSLGSRTNTEAFF. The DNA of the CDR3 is TGTGCCAGCAGCTTAGGGAGTCGGACGAACACTGAAGCTTTCTTT.

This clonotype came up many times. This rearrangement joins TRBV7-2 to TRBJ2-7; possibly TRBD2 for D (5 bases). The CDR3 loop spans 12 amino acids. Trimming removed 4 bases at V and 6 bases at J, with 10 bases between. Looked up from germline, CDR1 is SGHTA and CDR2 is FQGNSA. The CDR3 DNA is TGTGCCAGCAGCTGGGAGTGGGGCGAGCAGTACTTC. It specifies CASSWEWGEQYF.

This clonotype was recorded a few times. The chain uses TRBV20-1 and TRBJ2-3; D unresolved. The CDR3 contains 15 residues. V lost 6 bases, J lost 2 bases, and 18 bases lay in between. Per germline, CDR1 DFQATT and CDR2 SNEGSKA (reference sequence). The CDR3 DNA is TGCAGTGCCAACCCGCTCGCGGAGAACACAGATACGCAGTATTTT. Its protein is CSANPLAENTDTQYF.

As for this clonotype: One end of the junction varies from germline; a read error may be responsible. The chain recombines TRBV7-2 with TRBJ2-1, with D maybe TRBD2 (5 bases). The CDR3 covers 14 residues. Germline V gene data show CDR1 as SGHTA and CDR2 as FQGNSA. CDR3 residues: CASSLDRGYNEQSF. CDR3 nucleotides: TGTGCCAGCAGCTTAGATCGCGGGTACAATGAGCAGTCCTTC.

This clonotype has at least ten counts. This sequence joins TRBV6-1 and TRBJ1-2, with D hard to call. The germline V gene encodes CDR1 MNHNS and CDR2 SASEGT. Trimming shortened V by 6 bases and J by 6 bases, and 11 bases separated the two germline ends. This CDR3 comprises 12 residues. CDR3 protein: CASRELDDGYTF. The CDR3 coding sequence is TGTGCCAGCAGAGAACTGGATGATGGCTACACCTTC.

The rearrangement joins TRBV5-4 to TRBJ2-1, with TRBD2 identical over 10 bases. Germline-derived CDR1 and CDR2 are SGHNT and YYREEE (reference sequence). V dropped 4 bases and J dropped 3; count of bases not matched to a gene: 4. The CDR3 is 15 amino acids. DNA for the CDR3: TGTGCCAGCAGCCCGGGACTAGCGAACTACAATGAGCAGTTCTTC. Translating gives CASSPGLANYNEQFF.

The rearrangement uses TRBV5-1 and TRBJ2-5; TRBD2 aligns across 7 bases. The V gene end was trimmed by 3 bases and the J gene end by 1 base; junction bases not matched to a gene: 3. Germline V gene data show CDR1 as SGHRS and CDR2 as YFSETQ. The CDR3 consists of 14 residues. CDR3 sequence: CASSSASGQETQYF. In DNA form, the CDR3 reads TGCGCCAGCAGCTCCGCTAGCGGCCAAGAGACCCAGTACTTC.

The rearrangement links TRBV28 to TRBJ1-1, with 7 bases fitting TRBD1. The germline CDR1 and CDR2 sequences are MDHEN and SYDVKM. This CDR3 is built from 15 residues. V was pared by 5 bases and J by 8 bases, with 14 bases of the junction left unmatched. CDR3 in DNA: TGTGCCAGCAGTCTTCGACAGGGAACCCTGGAAGAAGCTTTCTTT. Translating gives CASSLRQGTLEEAFF.

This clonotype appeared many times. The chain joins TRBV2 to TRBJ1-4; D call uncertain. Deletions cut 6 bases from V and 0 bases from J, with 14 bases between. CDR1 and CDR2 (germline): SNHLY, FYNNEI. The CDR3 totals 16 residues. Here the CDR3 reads CASRMIDIATNEKLFF. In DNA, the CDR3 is TGTGCCAGCAGGATGATCGATATTGCAACTAATGAAAAACTGTTTTTT.